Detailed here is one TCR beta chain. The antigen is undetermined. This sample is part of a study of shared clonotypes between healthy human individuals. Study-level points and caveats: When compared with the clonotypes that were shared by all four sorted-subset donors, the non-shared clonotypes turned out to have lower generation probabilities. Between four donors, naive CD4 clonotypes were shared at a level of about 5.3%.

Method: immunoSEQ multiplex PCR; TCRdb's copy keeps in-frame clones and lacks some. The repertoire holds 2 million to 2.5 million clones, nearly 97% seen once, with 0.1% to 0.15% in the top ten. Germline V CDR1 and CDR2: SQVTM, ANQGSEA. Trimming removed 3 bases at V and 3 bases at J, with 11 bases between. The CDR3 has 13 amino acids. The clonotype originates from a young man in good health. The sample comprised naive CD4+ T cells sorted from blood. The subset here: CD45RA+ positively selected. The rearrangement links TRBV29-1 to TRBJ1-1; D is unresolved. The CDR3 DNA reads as TGCAGCGTTGACCGGGGAACCGACACTGAAGCTTTCTTT. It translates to CSVDRGTDTEAFF. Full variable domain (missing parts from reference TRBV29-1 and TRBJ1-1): SAVISQKPSRDICQRGTSLTIQCQVDSQVTMMFWYRQQPGQSLTLIATANQGSEATYESGFVIDKFPISRPNLTFSTLTVSNMSPEDSSIYLCSVDRGTDTEAFFGQGTRLTVV.